The 27 T cell receptor beta chains listed next were all sequenced from one sample in a study of OX40 agonist ivuxolimab in advanced cancers. TCRdb's copy holds only in-frame clones and misses some; the assay was immunoSEQ multiplex PCR. Found here are approximately 99,000 clones, about 96% of them singletons; the top ten hold just over 2%. Material: CD4+ or CD8+ T cells sorted from blood, obtained in a trial of the OX40 agonist ivuxolimab. The source is an adult with an advanced solid tumor such as melanoma, head and neck, liver or kidney cancer.

The V gene is TRBV7-9, the J gene TRBJ1-4, with 7 positions matching TRBD1. CDR1 and CDR2 (germline): SEHNR, FQNEAQ (reference sequence). The ends lost 4 bases at V and 8 bases at J; junction bases unmatched: 7. This CDR3 has 14 amino acids. The CDR3 is CASSSGQREEKLFF. The CDR3 DNA is TGTGCCAGCAGCTCGGGACAGAGAGAAGAAAAACTGTTTTTT.

This clone is a singleton in its sample. This chain uses TRBV25-1 with TRBJ2-7; 10 nucleotides match TRBD1. Germline values: CDR1 MGHDK, CDR2 SYGVNS. This CDR3 spans 15 amino acids. The ends lost 3 bases at V and 5 bases at J; junction bases unmatched: 7. CDR3 amino acids: CASSDPGTGEHEQYF. The CDR3 DNA reads TGTGCCAGCAGTGACCCCGGGACAGGGGAACACGAGCAGTACTTC.

The chain combines TRBV7-9 with TRBJ2-7, with no clear D. V lost 5 bases, J lost 0 bases, and 8 bases lay in between. CDR3 length equals 13 residues. Germline V gene lookup returns CDR1 SEHNR and CDR2 FQNEAQ (reference sequence). CDR3 residues: CASSAPRSYEQYF. The DNA for the CDR3 is TGTGCCAGCAGCGCTCCCCGCTCCTACGAGCAGTACTTC.

The rearrangement joins TRBV7-3 to TRBJ2-1, with 11 bases aligning to TRBD1. The CDR3 is 15 residues long. In germline, CDR1 is SGHTA, CDR2 FQGTGA. Germline trimming cut 2 bases from V and 6 bases from J; bases unmatched to any gene: 3. CDR3 nucleotides: TGTGCCAGCAGCTTAGATGGGACAGGGGGCAATGAGCAGTTCTTC. Translating it yields CASSLDGTGGNEQFF.

This clone has a handful of counts. V is TRBV7-9 and J is TRBJ2-3; 10 nucleotides line up with TRBD1. Per the germline V gene, CDR1 is SEHNR and CDR2 is FQNEAQ (reference sequence). After removal of 6 bases from V and 3 bases from J, the junction contained 12 bases not matched to a gene. CDR3 length: 17 residues. The CDR3 is CASSWNRDRGGTDTQYF. CDR3 in DNA: TGTGCCAGCAGTTGGAACCGGGACAGGGGAGGGACAGATACGCAGTATTTT.

The chain uses TRBV28 and TRBJ1-3, with 7 bases matching TRBD1. This CDR3 has 16 amino acids. Germline loops: CDR1 MDHEN, CDR2 SYDVKM. V was clipped by 5 bases and J by 2 bases; unmatched bases: 9. CDR3: CASSLGFTGAGNTIYF. CDR3 DNA sequence: TGTGCCAGCAGTCTCGGTTTCACAGGGGCTGGAAACACCATATATTTT.

The rearrangement uses TRBV7-9 and TRBJ2-5, with TRBD1 matching 9 bases. V shed 0 bases, J shed 1 base, and the junction held 6 bases outside the gene matches. Germline loops: CDR1 SEHNR, CDR2 FQNEAQ (reference sequence). The CDR3 loop spans 17 amino acids. CDR3 protein: CASSLARTGAPQETQYF. For the CDR3, the DNA is TGTGCCAGCAGCTTAGCACGGACAGGGGCCCCCCAAGAGACCCAGTACTTC.

This chain uses TRBV11-2 with TRBJ2-7; 9 bases match TRBD1. V shed 4 bases, J shed 3 bases, and the junction held 4 bases outside the gene matches. The CDR3 is 14 residues long. Germline-derived CDR1 and CDR2 are SGHAT and FQNNGV. CDR3 in DNA: TGTGCCAGCAGCTCTAGGGACAGGGACTACGAGCAGTACTTC. Its protein is CASSSRDRDYEQYF. Full variable domain (rest looked up from reference TRBV11-2 and TRBJ2-7): EAGVAQSPRYKIIEKRQSVAFWCNPISGHATLYWYQQILGQGPKLLIQFQNNGVVDDSQLPKDRFSAERLKGVDSTLKIQPAKLEDSAVYLCASSSRDRDYEQYFGPGTRLTVT.

The chain carries TRBV6-6 and TRBJ1-1; 7 bases are shared with TRBD1. The CDR3 extends over 11 amino acids. V lost 5 bases, J lost 8 bases, and 2 bases stayed unmatched. Germline assignment: CDR1 MNHNY and CDR2 SVGAGI (reference sequence). The CDR3 coding sequence is TGTGCCAGCAGTCAGGGACAGGAAGCTTTCTTT. It yields the protein CASSQGQEAFF.

V is TRBV5-1 and J is TRBJ2-5; 7 bases agree with TRBD2. V lost 2 bases, J lost 1 base, and 8 bases stayed unmatched. Germline CDR1 SGHRS, CDR2 YFSETQ. CDR3 length: 16 amino acids. This CDR3 reads CASSLRGGEIQETQYF. As DNA, the CDR3 is TGCGCCAGCAGCTTAAGGGGAGGGGAAATCCAAGAGACCCAGTACTTC. Based on the CDR3 plus reference TRBV5-1 and TRBJ2-5, the full variable domain is KAGVTQTPRYLIKTRGQQVTLSCSPISGHRSVSWYQQTPGQGLQFLFEYFSETQRNKGNFPGRFSGRQFSNSRSEMNVSTLELGDSALYLCASSLRGGEIQETQYFGPGTRLLVL.

V gene TRBV5-4 combines with J gene TRBJ1-2; D not resolved. Germline V gene sequence: CDR1 SGHNT, CDR2 YYREEE (reference sequence). The V end was cut by 0 bases, the J end by 8 bases, with 14 bases between. The CDR3 is 14 residues long. The CDR3 nucleotides are TGTGCCAGCAGCTTGGTAGGAGGAACGAGGGGCTACACCTTC. Its protein product is CASSLVGGTRGYTF.

V is TRBV5-1 and J is TRBJ2-4; no firm D call. CDR1 is SGHRS and CDR2 is YFSETQ in the germline V gene. This CDR3 is 16 amino acids long. V lost 0 bases and J 1 base, leaving 11 bases between the germline ends. The CDR3 sequence is CASSLEGRVAKNIQYF. CDR3 in DNA: TGCGCCAGCAGCTTGGAGGGTAGGGTGGCCAAAAACATTCAGTACTTC.

This chain uses TRBV7-6 with TRBJ2-1, with 7 bases lining up with TRBD1. V shed 5 bases, J shed 5 bases, and the junction held 6 bases outside the gene matches. The CDR3 length is 14 residues. The germline V gene encodes CDR1 SGHVS and CDR2 FNYEAQ. For the CDR3, the DNA is TGTGCCAGCAGCGTTGACAGGGACCACAATGAGCAGTTCTTC. This encodes CASSVDRDHNEQFF.

The chain links TRBV5-1 to TRBJ1-1; the D is unclear. Trimming left V 0 bases short and J 6 bases short, with 12 bases between. CDR1 and CDR2 from the germline V gene are SGHRS and YFSETQ. There are 14 residues in the CDR3. The CDR3 protein is CASSLGLKAPEAFF. CDR3 nucleotides: TGCGCCAGCAGCTTGGGGCTTAAGGCCCCTGAAGCTTTCTTT.

J is TRBJ1-1 and V is TRBV10-3; a weak D match, TRBD1 (5 bases). The CDR3 contains 14 residues. CDR1 ENHRY and CDR2 SYGVKD come from the germline V gene. V lost 3 bases and J 1 base, leaving 9 bases between the germline ends. The CDR3 DNA reads as TGTGCCATCAGTGAAGTGCAGGGGAACACTGAAGCTTTCTTT. Translation gives CAISEVQGNTEAFF.

This clone was detected once. The rearrangement uses TRBV27 and TRBJ2-7; 7 positions match TRBD1. This CDR3 is 14 amino acids long. Germline assignment: CDR1 MNHEY and CDR2 SMNVEV (reference sequence). V lost 5 bases, J lost 2 bases, and 6 bases stayed unmatched. Here the CDR3 DNA reads TGTGCCAGCAGTATGACAGGGCTCCCCTACGAGCAGTACTTC. Translation: CASSMTGLPYEQYF.

The rearrangement links TRBV7-3 to TRBJ2-7; D is ambiguous. The germline V gene has CDR1 SGHTA and CDR2 FQGTGA. With 3 bases removed from V and 0 bases from J, the gap between germline ends came to 6 bases. The CDR3 is made up of 13 amino acids. The CDR3 DNA follows: TGTGCCAGCAGCTTGGGCCGCTCCTACGAGCAGTACTTC. Its translation is CASSLGRSYEQYF.

The chain uses TRBV4-2 and TRBJ2-7, with 11 bases that match TRBD2. Per the germline V gene, CDR1 is LGHNA and CDR2 is YNFKEQ. The CDR3 is 16 residues long. The ends lost 0 bases at V and 9 bases at J; junction bases unmatched: 10. CDR3 in amino acids: CASSQEGGTSGLGQYF. CDR3 in DNA: TGTGCCAGCAGCCAAGAAGGAGGGACTAGCGGCCTTGGGCAGTACTTC.

The V call is TRBV6-1, the J call TRBJ2-5; 11 bases are shared with TRBD1. Germline assignment: CDR1 MNHNS and CDR2 SASEGT. The junction had 7 bases not matched to a gene; V was cut back by 3 bases and J by 4 bases. The CDR3 loop spans 16 amino acids. The CDR3: CASSDWGQGDGETQYF. CDR3 sequence (DNA): TGTGCCAGCAGTGATTGGGGACAGGGGGACGGAGAGACCCAGTACTTC.

The rearrangement joins TRBV7-9 to TRBJ1-4; D remains ambiguous. Germline values: CDR1 SEHNR, CDR2 FQNEAQ (reference sequence). The V gene lost 3 bases and the J gene lost 5 bases, with 16 bases spanning the gap. This CDR3 has 16 amino acids. In nucleotides, the CDR3 is TGTGCCAGCAGCTTTGAGGAGGACCGTACGAATGAAAAACTGTTTTTT. Its protein product is CASSFEEDRTNEKLFF.

The rearrangement links TRBV13 to TRBJ1-4, with D uncertain. This CDR3 is 12 amino acids long. Germline-derived CDR1 and CDR2 are PRHDT and FYEKMQ (reference sequence). The ends were cut back, 1 base at V and 5 bases at J, with 2 bases in the middle. The CDR3 DNA reads TGTGCCAGCAGCTTAGACAATGAAAAACTGTTTTTT. This codes for CASSLDNEKLFF.

The chain is built from TRBV29-1 and TRBJ1-4; no reliable D call. Trimming took off 3 bases at V and 0 bases at J, with 11 bases between the two ends. The CDR3 is 15 residues long. CDR1 is SQVTM and CDR2 is ANQGSEA in the germline V gene. The CDR3 protein is CSVDDPRSTNEKLFF. CDR3 nucleotides: TGCAGCGTTGACGACCCAAGATCAACTAATGAAAAACTGTTTTTT.

V gene TRBV7-9 combines with J gene TRBJ2-7; D is possibly TRBD1 (5 bases). In germline, CDR1 is SEHNR, CDR2 FQNEAQ (reference sequence). The CDR3 length is 13 residues. V shed 4 bases and J shed 2 bases, with 9 bases lying between them. DNA for the CDR3: TGTGCCAGCAGCTCGGCAGGGACCTACGAGCAGTACTTC. Protein: CASSSAGTYEQYF.

CDR3 sequence (DNA): TGTGCCAGCAGTTACTCGGGGGGGAGGAGAGAGACCCAGTACTTC. It yields the protein CASSYSGGRRETQYF. The chain combines TRBV6-5 with TRBJ2-5, with TRBD2 matching over 7 bases. In germline, CDR1 is MNHEY, CDR2 SVGAGI. V gave up 0 bases and J gave up 4 bases; unmatched junction bases: 5. CDR3 length: 15 residues.

The V call is TRBV7-9, the J call TRBJ2-7; a possible D gene is TRBD1 (5 bases). This CDR3 contains 15 residues. Germline CDR1 reads SEHNR; CDR2 reads FQNEAQ (reference sequence). V was trimmed by 1 base and J by 3 bases, leaving 13 bases between them. In DNA form, the CDR3 reads TGTGCCAGCAGCTTAGTGGGGCAGGGTGACTACGAGCAGTACTTC. This codes for CASSLVGQGDYEQYF.

This chain connects TRBV15 to TRBJ1-1, with a tentative D call TRBD1 (6 bases). The CDR3 is 14 residues long. The V gene lost 0 bases and the J gene lost 5 bases, with 10 bases spanning the gap. The germline V gene has CDR1 LNHNV and CDR2 YYDKDF (reference sequence). CDR3 in amino acids: CATSRDMRGTEAFF. As DNA, the CDR3 is TGTGCCACCAGCAGAGATATGAGGGGGACTGAAGCTTTCTTT.

The rearrangement uses TRBV5-1 and TRBJ2-7; TRBD1 matches at 9 bases. J lost 2 bases, V lost 1 base, and 4 bases had no gene match. This CDR3 region has 15 residues. The germline CDR1 and CDR2 sequences are SGHRS and YFSETQ. The CDR3 here is CASSLTGTGTYEQYF. In nucleotides, the CDR3 is TGCGCCAGCAGCTTGACTGGGACAGGGACCTACGAGCAGTACTTC.